This TCR beta chain was captured in a study of T cell repertoires in cytomegalovirus infection. The CDR3 length is 13 residues. Germline CDR1 SGHTA, CDR2 FQGNSA. The V and J ends lost 5 bases and 4 bases respectively, with 10 bases between them. TCRdb passed the reads through MiXCR, listing each CDR3 protein once. Of 200,000 to 300,000 distinct CDR3 sequences in the sample, roughly an eighth are singletons; the top ten hold 8.8%. In this sample, this clonotype turned up a few times. With a much larger clone just one base away, this may be a read error. The receptor was derived from a human donor in good health (CMV status not recorded). Some clones in this sample may be carry-over from other donors' samples. J is TRBJ2-3 and V is TRBV7-2; D is unclear. The specimen was PBMCs. The CDR3 loop reads CASSPPGSDTQYF. The CDR3, as DNA: TGTGCCAGCAGCCCCCCTGGCTCAGATACGCAGTATTTT.